One sample yielded the 3 T cell receptor beta chains listed below, sequenced in a study of shared clonotypes between healthy human individuals. Repertoires were generated with immunoSEQ multiplex PCR, while TCRdb's copy carries only in-frame clones and drops some. This sample has about 2.4 million clones, with 80% to 95% found just once. The source material was naive CD4+ T cells from PBMCs. Subset given: CD45RA+ positively selected. The receptors shown here come from a man between 18 and 35 years old in good health. Some clones in this sample may be carry-over from other donors' samples.

This chain links TRBV7-2 with TRBJ2-5; the match to TRBD1 covers 8 bases. Germline V gene lookup returns CDR1 SGHTA and CDR2 FQGNSA. V lost 1 base to trimming and J lost 4 bases; unmatched junction nucleotides: 5. The CDR3 spans 15 residues. CDR3 protein: CASSLDRDRGETQYF. CDR3 nucleotides: TGTGCCAGCAGCTTAGACAGAGACAGGGGAGAGACCCAGTACTTC.

The genes are TRBV5-4 and TRBJ1-1, with D unclear. Trimming left V 1 base short and J 1 base short, with 5 bases between. This CDR3 comprises 13 residues. The germline gives CDR1 SGHNT, CDR2 YYREEE (reference sequence). CDR3 protein: CASSLIENTEAFF. CDR3 sequence (DNA): TGTGCCAGCAGCTTGATAGAGAACACTGAAGCTTTCTTT.

The V gene is TRBV30, the J gene TRBJ1-3, with D uncertain. Germline CDR1 GTSNPN, CDR2 SVGIG (reference sequence). V was shortened by 8 bases and J by 4 bases, with 12 bases between the two germline ends. The CDR3 runs 12 residues. The CDR3 DNA sequence: TGTGCCCGGCTTGGTCCGGGAAACACCATATATTTT. This gives the protein CARLGPGNTIYF.